These 27 T cell receptor beta chains were sequenced from one sample in a study of cytomegalovirus exposure and HLA in healthy donors. The PCR employed 60 Vbeta primers together with 13 Jbeta primers. Measured with immunoSEQ multiplex PCR; TCRdb has only the in-frame clones, and not every one. This sample has roughly 93,000 clones, with approximately 74% found just once. Sequenced: PBMCs. The receptors derive from a male donor in good health and CMV-seronegative.

The chain joins TRBV19 to TRBJ2-3, with D tentatively TRBD2 (6 bases). CDR1 is LNHDA and CDR2 is SQIVND in the germline V gene (reference sequence). The V end was cut by 5 bases, the J end by 3 bases, with 18 bases between. The CDR3 runs 16 residues. Written as DNA, the CDR3 is TGTGCCAGTAGTCCCCTCAGGGACTGGCTAACAGATACGCAGTATTTT. Its protein is CASSPLRDWLTDTQYF.

This chain joins TRBV7-3 and TRBJ2-2, with 13 nucleotides matching TRBD2. Germline V gene lookup returns CDR1 SGHTA and CDR2 FQGTGA. This CDR3 region has 16 residues. With V trimmed by 2 bases and J by 8 bases, 5 bases remained unmatched. Written as DNA, the CDR3 is TGTGCCAGCAGCTTAGGACTAGCGGGAGCTGCTGGGGAGCTGTTTTTT. Translated, it gives CASSLGLAGAAGELFF.

The rearrangement uses TRBV5-1 and TRBJ1-2; 9 positions match TRBD1. Trimming took 4 bases from V and 8 from J; bases not matched to a gene: 9. The CDR3 totals 14 residues. CDR1 SGHRS and CDR2 YFSETQ come from the germline V gene. The CDR3 protein is CASSRIQGAGGYTF. The CDR3 bases are TGCGCCAGCAGCAGGATACAGGGGGCGGGAGGCTACACCTTC.

The CDR3, as DNA: TGTGCCAGTAGTATAGATCCCGCGGGAGGGGACGCTGAGCAGTTCTTC. It encodes CASSIDPAGGDAEQFF. This chain uses TRBV19 with TRBJ2-1, with 9 bases identical to TRBD2. The CDR3 is made up of 16 amino acids. The germline V gene has CDR1 LNHDA and CDR2 SQIVND (reference sequence). Trimming at V came to 0 bases and at J to 9 bases, leaving 9 bases not matched to a gene. Combining the CDR3 with reference TRBV19 and TRBJ2-1 gives the whole variable domain DGGITQSPKYLFRKEGQNVTLSCEQNLNHDAMYWYRQDPGQGLRLIYYSQIVNDFQKGDIAEGYSVSREKKESFPLTVTSAQKNPTAFYLCASSIDPAGGDAEQFFGPGTRLTVL.

The rearrangement uses TRBV4-2 and TRBJ2-7; D possibly corresponds to TRBD1 (6 bases). Germline CDR1 LGHNA, CDR2 YNFKEQ. The V gene lost 4 bases and the J gene lost 3 bases, with 10 bases spanning the gap. The CDR3 has 13 amino acids. CDR3 nucleotide sequence: TGTGCCAGCAGCCGAGAACAGGGCTACGAGCAGTACTTC. It codes for CASSREQGYEQYF.

This chain uses TRBV15 with TRBJ1-5; possible D gene TRBD1, 6 bases. Germline CDR1 reads LNHNV; CDR2 reads YYDKDF (reference sequence). The CDR3 consists of 15 residues. V shed 1 base and J shed 5 bases, with 12 bases lying between them. The CDR3: CATSRALGGDQPQHF. CDR3 in DNA: TGTGCCACCAGCAGAGCACTAGGGGGGGATCAGCCCCAGCATTTT.

The rearrangement joins TRBV6-1 to TRBJ2-1; 10 bases line up with TRBD2. V gave up 7 bases and J gave up 9 bases; unmatched junction bases: 12. The CDR3 length is 15 residues. The V gene's germline CDR1 is MNHNS and CDR2 SASEGT. The CDR3 region has the DNA TGTGCCAGCAACAAAGCGGGAGGGGATCCCACTGAGCAGTTCTTC. Its translation is CASNKAGGDPTEQFF.

The chain links TRBV2 to TRBJ2-2; no clear D. Trimming pared 8 bases from V and 2 bases from J, leaving 9 bases between. Germline V gene lookup returns CDR1 SNHLY and CDR2 FYNNEI. The CDR3 consists of 13 residues. DNA of the CDR3: TGTGCCAGCTATTTCAGAAACACCGGGGAGCTGTTTTTT. Encoded protein: CASYFRNTGELFF. The full variable domain, completed using reference TRBV2 and TRBJ2-2, is EPEVTQTPSHQVTQMGQEVILRCVPISNHLYFYWYRQILGQKVEFLVSFYNNEISEKSEIFDDQFSVERPDGSNFTLKIRSTKLEDSAMYFCASYFRNTGELFFGEGSRLTVL.

V and J are TRBV10-3 and TRBJ2-1, with a weak D call TRBD2 (6 bases). Trimming shortened V by 0 bases and J by 4 bases, and 10 bases separated the two germline ends. Germline loops: CDR1 ENHRY, CDR2 SYGVKD. There are 15 residues in the CDR3. For the CDR3, the DNA is TGTGCCATCAGTGAGTCGGGGACTCGTTACAATGAGCAGTTCTTC. Its protein is CAISESGTRYNEQFF.

The chain recombines TRBV27 with TRBJ2-2, with 14 positions matching TRBD2. The CDR3 is 19 residues long. The V and J ends lost 3 bases and 1 base, in that order; junction bases with no gene match: 7. Germline CDR1 reads MNHEY; CDR2 reads SMNVEV (reference sequence). CDR3 in amino acids: CASSFLLGLAGGNTGELFF. DNA of the CDR3: TGTGCCAGCAGTTTCCTCCTCGGACTAGCGGGAGGGAACACCGGGGAGCTGTTTTTT.

V and J are TRBV6-1 and TRBJ1-2; D call uncertain. Per germline, CDR1 MNHNS and CDR2 SASEGT. CDR3 size: 14 residues. Trimming shortened V by 6 bases and J by 4 bases, and 15 bases separated the two germline ends. Here the CDR3 reads CASSPQVEGYGYTF. For the CDR3, the DNA is TGTGCCAGCAGCCCCCAGGTGGAGGGCTATGGCTACACCTTC.

The gene calls are TRBV9 and TRBJ2-1; 10 bases match TRBD2. CDR1 is SGDLS and CDR2 is YYNGEE in the germline V gene. CDR3 size: 16 residues. Unmatched junction bases numbered 4, after V lost 0 bases and J lost 4 bases. This CDR3 reads CASSVAGTSEYNEQFF. The CDR3 bases are TGTGCCAGCAGCGTAGCGGGGACTAGCGAGTACAATGAGCAGTTCTTC.

The genes are TRBV4-3 and TRBJ1-2; TRBD1 agrees at 7 bases. CDR1 and CDR2 from the germline V gene are LGHNA and YSLEER. CDR3 length: 14 amino acids. J was trimmed by 4 bases and V by 3 bases; bases with no gene match: 5. As DNA, the CDR3 is TGCGCCAGCAGCCAGGGACAGAGGGGCTATGGCTACACCTTC. It codes for CASSQGQRGYGYTF.

The rearrangement joins TRBV6-5 to TRBJ1-6, with TRBD1 matching 7 bases. The CDR3 spans 14 residues. V dropped 2 bases and J dropped 5; count of bases not matched to a gene: 0. Germline-derived CDR1 and CDR2 are MNHEY and SVGAGI. CDR3 in amino acids: CASSYGTDNSPLHF. The CDR3 bases are TGTGCCAGCAGTTACGGGACAGATAATTCACCCCTCCACTTT.

The CDR3 DNA reads as TGTGCCAGCTCACCGGGCGTTTCGAGCTCCTACGAGCAGTACTTC. It translates to CASSPGVSSSYEQYF. This chain connects TRBV18 to TRBJ2-7; unclear D gene. Trimming took 3 bases from V and 0 from J, leaving 12 bases between them. Germline V gene lookup returns CDR1 KGHSH and CDR2 LQKENI. The CDR3 totals 15 residues.

The chain couples TRBV19 to TRBJ2-7, with 7 bases matching TRBD2. V was clipped by 4 bases and J by 4 bases; unmatched bases: 7. Per the germline V gene, CDR1 is LNHDA and CDR2 is SQIVND (reference sequence). The CDR3 is 14 amino acids. The CDR3 nucleotides are TGTGCCAGTAGTAGAAGACTAGCTGGGTACGAGCAGTACTTC. The encoded protein is CASSRRLAGYEQYF.

Only one count was recorded for this clone. The rearrangement links TRBV5-6 to TRBJ1-5; D not resolved. CDR1 SGHDT and CDR2 YYEEEE come from the germline V gene. The V gene lost 2 bases and the J gene lost 2 bases, with 17 bases spanning the gap. The CDR3 spans 17 residues. CDR3 residues: CASSFFNLLRGNQPQHF. CDR3 coding DNA: TGTGCCAGCAGCTTCTTTAATCTTTTGAGGGGCAATCAGCCCCAGCATTTT.

The chain recombines TRBV4-1 with TRBJ2-7; tentative D call: TRBD2 (6 bases). Trimming removed 3 bases from V and 3 bases from J, with 21 bases in between. The CDR3 runs 17 residues. Germline V lookup: CDR1 MGHRA, CDR2 YSYEKL. CDR3 coding DNA: TGCGCCAGCAGCCAGGGGGGAACAGACGATGGGGACTACGAGCAGTACTTC. Translated, it gives CASSQGGTDDGDYEQYF.

V is TRBV5-1 and J is TRBJ1-5; maybe TRBD1 (5 bases). Trimming stripped 4 bases from V and 0 bases from J, with 11 bases between. The CDR3 is 15 residues long. Looked up from germline, CDR1 is SGHRS and CDR2 is YFSETQ. The CDR3 spells CASSPDTYSNQPQHF. CDR3 bases: TGCGCCAGCAGCCCGGACACCTATAGCAATCAGCCCCAGCATTTT.

The chain links TRBV2 to TRBJ2-1; the match to TRBD2 covers 12 bases. The CDR3 sequence is 16 residues long. V dropped 6 bases and J dropped 2; count of bases not matched to a gene: 5. Germline V CDR1 and CDR2: SNHLY, FYNNEI. CDR3 sequence: CASRGTSGLPYNEQFF. CDR3 coding DNA: TGTGCCAGCAGGGGGACTAGCGGGCTTCCCTACAATGAGCAGTTCTTC. The whole variable domain, remainder taken from reference TRBV2 and TRBJ2-1, is EPEVTQTPSHQVTQMGQEVILRCVPISNHLYFYWYRQILGQKVEFLVSFYNNEISEKSEIFDDQFSVERPDGSNFTLKIRSTKLEDSAMYFCASRGTSGLPYNEQFFGPGTRLTVL.

The gene calls are TRBV30 and TRBJ2-1, with TRBD2 identical over 7 bases. CDR3 size: 11 residues. Germline V gene lookup returns CDR1 GTSNPN and CDR2 SVGIG (reference sequence). V gave up 1 base and J gave up 13 bases; unmatched junction bases: 4. CDR3 coding DNA: TGTGCCTGGAGTGCCCAGCGGGGTCAGTTCTTC. Its translation: CAWSAQRGQFF.

This chain joins TRBV10-3 and TRBJ2-3; 8 positions match TRBD2. J was trimmed by 1 base and V by 10 bases; bases with no gene match: 16. The length of the CDR3 is 17 residues. Germline assignment: CDR1 ENHRY and CDR2 SYGVKD. CDR3 bases: TGTGCCACTCCGACTAGCGAGACGCCGGAGGGCACAGATACGCAGTATTTT. Translated, it gives CATPTSETPEGTDTQYF.

The V and J genes are TRBV5-1 and TRBJ2-6; TRBD1 is a possible D gene (6 bases). There are 15 residues in the CDR3. Germline CDR1 reads SGHRS; CDR2 reads YFSETQ. V lost 5 bases, J lost 2 bases, and 11 bases lay in between. The CDR3 bases are TGCGCCAGCAGTAATAAGGGGGCTGGGGCCAACGTCCTGACTTTC. Its translation: CASSNKGAGANVLTF.

The chain links TRBV13 to TRBJ2-1; 11 nucleotides match TRBD2. V shed 2 bases, J shed 5 bases, and the junction held 8 bases outside the gene matches. The CDR3 is 17 amino acids. Germline V gene data show CDR1 as PRHDT and CDR2 as FYEKMQ (reference sequence). The CDR3: CASSLMGSGRADNEQFF. CDR3 bases: TGTGCCAGCAGCTTAATGGGTAGCGGGAGGGCGGACAATGAGCAGTTCTTC.

V is TRBV7-8 and J is TRBJ1-2; D ambiguous. The germline gives CDR1 SGHVS, CDR2 FQNEAQ. This CDR3 spans 13 amino acids. The V and J ends lost 1 base and 1 base respectively, with 4 bases between them. The CDR3 protein is CASSLDSNYGYTF. The DNA for the CDR3 is TGTGCCAGCAGCTTAGACAGTAACTATGGCTACACCTTC.

The chain links TRBV9 to TRBJ2-2; unclear D gene. This CDR3 is 12 amino acids long. Germline V gene lookup returns CDR1 SGDLS and CDR2 YYNGEE. The ends were cut back, 1 base at V and 5 bases at J, with 3 bases in the middle. The CDR3 spells CASSVLTGELFF. For the CDR3, the DNA is TGTGCCAGCAGCGTATTAACCGGGGAGCTGTTTTTT.

In its sample, this clone was seen a few times. This chain links TRBV27 with TRBJ2-7; 8 bases are a match to TRBD1. CDR1 and CDR2 (germline): MNHEY, SMNVEV (reference sequence). The CDR3 runs 14 residues. The V gene end was trimmed by 2 bases and the J gene end by 4 bases; junction bases not matched to a gene: 4. CDR3 protein: CASSLTGGIYEQYF. In DNA form, the CDR3 reads TGTGCCAGCAGTTTAACAGGGGGTATATACGAGCAGTACTTC.